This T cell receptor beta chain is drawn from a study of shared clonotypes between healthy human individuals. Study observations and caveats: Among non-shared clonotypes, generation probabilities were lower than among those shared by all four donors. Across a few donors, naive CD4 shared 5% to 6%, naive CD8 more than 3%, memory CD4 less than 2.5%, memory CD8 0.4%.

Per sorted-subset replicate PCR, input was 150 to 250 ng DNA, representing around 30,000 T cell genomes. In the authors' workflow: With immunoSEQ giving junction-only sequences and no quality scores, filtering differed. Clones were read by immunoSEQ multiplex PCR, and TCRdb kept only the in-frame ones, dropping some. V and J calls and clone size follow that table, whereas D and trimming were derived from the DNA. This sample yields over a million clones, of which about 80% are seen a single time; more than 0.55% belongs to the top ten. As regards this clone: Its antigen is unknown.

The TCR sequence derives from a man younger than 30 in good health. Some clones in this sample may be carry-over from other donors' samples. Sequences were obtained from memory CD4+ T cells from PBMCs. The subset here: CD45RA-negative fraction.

CDR3: CASSLLRERETQYF. DNA of the CDR3: TGTGCCAGCAGCCTTTTGCGGGAGAGGGAGACCCAGTACTTC. The rearrangement uses TRBV21-1 and TRBJ2-5; TRBD2, the D gene given by the table, was not confirmed from the DNA. TRBV21-1 is a documented pseudogene. This CDR3 is built from 14 residues.